The source of this TCR beta chain is a study of shared clonotypes between healthy human individuals. CDR3 size: 15 residues. The germline V gene has CDR1 MGHRA and CDR2 YSYEKL. Deletions cut 4 bases from V and 8 bases from J, with 20 bases between. TCRdb's copy holds only in-frame clones and misses some; the assay was immunoSEQ multiplex PCR. The profile shows about 980,000 clones, about 80% of them singletons. This clonotype was sampled from a man aged 18-30 years in good health. The chain recombines TRBV4-1 with TRBJ1-2, with D hard to call. The sample consisted of memory CD4+ T cells sorted from blood. Subset specified: CD45RA-negative fraction. The CDR3 reads CASSPYSDRSGGYTF. In DNA form, the CDR3 reads TGCGCCAGCAGCCCTTACTCCGACCGGTCCGGGGGCTACACCTTC.